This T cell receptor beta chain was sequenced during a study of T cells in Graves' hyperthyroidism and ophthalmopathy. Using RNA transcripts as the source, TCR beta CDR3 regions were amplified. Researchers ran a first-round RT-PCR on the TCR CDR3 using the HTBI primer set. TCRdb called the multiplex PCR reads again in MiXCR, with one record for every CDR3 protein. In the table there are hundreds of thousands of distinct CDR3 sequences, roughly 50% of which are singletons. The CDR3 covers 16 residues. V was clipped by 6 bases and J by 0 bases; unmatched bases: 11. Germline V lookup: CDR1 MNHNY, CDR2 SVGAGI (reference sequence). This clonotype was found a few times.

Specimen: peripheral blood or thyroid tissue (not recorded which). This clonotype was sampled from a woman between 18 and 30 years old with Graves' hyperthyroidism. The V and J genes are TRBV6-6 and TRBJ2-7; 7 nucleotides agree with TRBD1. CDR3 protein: CASRRSGQLYSYEQYF. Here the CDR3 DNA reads TGTGCCAGCAGACGATCGGGACAGCTTTACTCCTACGAGCAGTACTTC.